The rows below give T cell receptor beta chains drawn from one sample of a study of blood T cell repertoires in COVID-19. The data were produced by immunoSEQ multiplex PCR, yet TCRdb's version contains in-frame clones alone and is incomplete. The sample records about 180,000 clones, approximately 89% being singletons. Material for sequencing was peripheral blood. The source of these receptors is a woman younger than 45 with acute or convalescent COVID-19. CDR3s include the opening cysteine and the closing phenylalanine or tryptophan. Fields, in order: V gene, J gene, D gene, clone size, CDR3 DNA, CDR3 protein. A D gene is named only where the DNA matches it firmly. The size field is filled for only some rows; it gives once, few, many or a size class.

>TRBV5-1|TRBJ2-5|NA|NA
TGCGCCAGCAGCTCGAATCTTTTAGGGGGGGTGACCCAGTACTTC
CASSSNLLGGVTQYF
>TRBV10-3|TRBJ2-6|NA|NA
TGTGCCACTTCGGACGGGAGCTCTGGGGCCAACGTCCTGACTTTC
CATSDGSSGANVLTF
>TRBV11-2|TRBJ1-4|TRBD1|once
TGTGCCAGCAGCTCAGGACAGGGGGCCTCCGGATTGTTTTTT
CASSSGQGASGLFF
>TRBV2|TRBJ2-2|NA|few
TGTGCCATCGTTTCTCGGACTGGAAACACCGGGGAGCTGTTTTTT
CAIVSRTGNTGELFF
>TRBV9|TRBJ2-1|TRBD2|NA
TGTGCCAGCAGCGGCTCTAGCGGTCACAATGAGCAGTTCTTC
CASSGSSGHNEQFF
>TRBV9|TRBJ2-1|TRBD2|NA
TGTGCCAGCAGCGTGGGGGGAGGGCGAGGGAATGAGCAGTTCTTC
CASSVGGGRGNEQFF
>TRBV6-5|TRBJ2-1|TRBD2|NA
TGTGCCATCCGTCGACTAGCGGGAGGGGGTGAGCAGTTCTTC
CAIRRLAGGGEQFF
>TRBV19|TRBJ1-5|NA|NA
TGTGCCAGTAGTAGGACACATAGCAATCAGCCCCAGCATTTT
CASSRTHSNQPQHF
>TRBV7-9|TRBJ2-2|TRBD2|NA
TGTGCCAGCAGCGTTCCGGGACTAGGGGGTGTGGAGCTGTTTTTT
CASSVPGLGGVELFF
>TRBV3-1/TRBV3-2|TRBJ1-3|NA|NA
TGTGCCAGCAGACTCGGTGGAAACACCATATATTTT
CASRLGGNTIYF
>TRBV6-5|TRBJ2-2|NA|NA
TGTGCCACAAGGATGGGGCAGGCGAACACCGGGGAGCTGTTTTTT
CATRMGQANTGELFF
>TRBV29-1|TRBJ1-1|NA|NA
TGCAGCGTCCGTCTCGGGGGGTTGAACACTGAAGCTTTCTTT
CSVRLGGLNTEAFF
>TRBV28|TRBJ1-2|TRBD1|NA
TGTGCCAGCAGCTACAGGGGGCAGGGGGACACCTTC
CASSYRGQGDTF
>TRBV7-8|TRBJ2-2|TRBD1|NA
TGTGCCAGCAGCCTACGGGACAGGGTCTCCACCGGGGAGCTGTTTTTT
CASSLRDRVSTGELFF
>TRBV12-3/TRBV12-4|TRBJ1-2|TRBD1|NA
TGTGCCAGCAGTTTAGCGGGACAGGGCTCCTTC
CASSLAGQGSF
>TRBV5-1|TRBJ1-4|NA|NA
TGCGCCAGCAGAGGACAGATAACTAATGAAAAACTGTTTTTT
CASRGQITNEKLFF
>TRBV7-8|TRBJ2-7|NA|NA
TGTGCCAGCAGCTTAAGGGGCCTGTACGAGCAGTACTTC
CASSLRGLYEQYF
>TRBV10-3|TRBJ2-3|TRBD2|NA
TGTGCCATCAGTAGACCTAGCGGGAGGGCCGGAGCAGATACGCAGTATTTT
CAISRPSGRAGADTQYF
>TRBV9|TRBJ1-5|NA|NA
TGTGCCAGCAGCGTAGGTGCAGGGGTTGGGCAGCCCCAGCATTTT
CASSVGAGVGQPQHF
>TRBV10-3|TRBJ1-3|TRBD1|NA
TGTGCCATCGCACGACACGGACAGGGGGCGACCATATATTTT
CAIARHGQGATIYF
>TRBV7-9|TRBJ1-2|NA|NA
TGTGCCAGCAGCCCCGGACAGTTTGAAGCTAACTATGGCTACACCTTC
CASSPGQFEANYGYTF
>TRBV3-1/TRBV3-2|TRBJ2-5|TRBD2|NA
TGTGCCAGCAGCCCCGGGACTAGCGGGAGGGCGGTAGAGACCCAGTACTTC
CASSPGTSGRAVETQYF
>TRBV6-5|TRBJ1-1|NA|NA
TGTGCCAGCAGTTCCCCCTTGACGGGGAACACTGAAGCTTTCTTT
CASSSPLTGNTEAFF
>TRBV18|TRBJ1-1|NA|NA
TGTGCCAGCTCACCTAGGACACCTTCCAACACTGAAGCTTTCTTT
CASSPRTPSNTEAFF
>TRBV30|TRBJ1-1|NA|NA
TGTGCCTGGAGTGGGGCAGGAGGGAAAGCTTTCTTT
CAWSGAGGKAFF
>TRBV5-1|TRBJ2-2|NA|NA
TGCGCCAGCATTGGGCAGAACACCGGGGAGCTGTTTTTT
CASIGQNTGELFF
>TRBV12-3/TRBV12-4|TRBJ2-7|NA|once
TGTGCCAGCAGTTTAGCGTACTCCTACGAGCAGTACTTC
CASSLAYSYEQYF
>TRBV24-1|TRBJ1-1|NA|NA
TGTGCCACCAGTGCGAGGAAAGCTTTCTTT
CATSARKAFF
>TRBV7-8|TRBJ1-6|NA|NA
TGTGCCAGCAGCGAAAAGCGGGACCCAATTTTTCCCCTCCACTTT
CASSEKRDPIFPLHF
>TRBV20-1|TRBJ2-2|TRBD2|once
TGCAGTGCTAGTGACGGGAGGGAAACCGGGGAGCTGTTTTTT
CSASDGRETGELFF
>TRBV28|TRBJ1-2|NA|NA
TGTGCCAGCAGTCCTCCGTGGAGCTATGGCTACACCTTC
CASSPPWSYGYTF
>TRBV4-2|TRBJ2-2|TRBD2|NA
TGTGCCAGCAGCCAAGCAAAAGGACTAGGCGCCACCGGGGAGCTGTTTTTT
CASSQAKGLGATGELFF
>TRBV5-1|TRBJ1-1|NA|NA
TGCGCCAGCAGCTTGGAACAGCTTAACACTGAAGCTTTCTTT
CASSLEQLNTEAFF
>TRBV24-1|TRBJ2-1|NA|NA
TGTGCCACCAGTGAGAGGGCCATCAATGAGCAGTTCTTC
CATSERAINEQFF
>TRBV3-1/TRBV3-2|TRBJ2-3|NA|NA
TGTGCCACCCGCGGGGACGCAGATACGCAGTATTTT
CATRGDADTQYF
>TRBV6-6|TRBJ2-7|TRBD2|NA
TGTGCCAGCAGAACTAGCGGGAACTACGAGCAGTACTTC
CASRTSGNYEQYF